Each of the 19 T cell receptor beta chains below was sequenced from the same sample in a study of technical replicates of blood from a few donors. The data were produced by immunoSEQ multiplex PCR, yet TCRdb's version contains in-frame clones alone and is incomplete. This table holds tens of thousands of clones, roughly 92% found once. The sample consisted of T cells isolated from PBMCs. The receptors originated from a human donor in good health.

The V gene is TRBV25-1, the J gene TRBJ1-6; no clear D gene. Germline loops: CDR1 MGHDK, CDR2 SYGVNS. The CDR3 has 14 residues. V was pared by 8 bases and J by 10 bases, with 18 bases between. This chain's CDR3 is CASGMAGGNSPLHF. CDR3 sequence (DNA): TGTGCCAGCGGGATGGCGGGCGGAAACTCACCCCTCCACTTT.

CDR3 protein: CASSRRTSGRLVEQFF. The CDR3 coding sequence is TGTGCCAGCAGTCGTAGGACTAGCGGGAGGCTGGTTGAGCAGTTCTTC. This chain uses TRBV27 with TRBJ2-1; 14 bases are shared with TRBD2. The CDR3 has 16 residues. Trimming took 5 bases from V and 9 from J; bases not matched to a gene: 9. Germline lookup yields CDR1 MNHEY and CDR2 SMNVEV (reference sequence).

This rearrangement joins TRBV27 to TRBJ2-2; D may be TRBD2 (6 bases). The V and J ends lost 5 bases and 3 bases respectively, with 31 bases between them. The CDR3 consists of 21 residues. Germline V gene data show CDR1 as MNHEY and CDR2 as SMNVEV (reference sequence). The CDR3 loop is CASSPLTPGLRAIWDTGELFF. CDR3 bases: TGTGCCAGCAGTCCACTAACGCCGGGACTGCGGGCCATATGGGACACCGGGGAGCTGTTTTTT.

The chain carries TRBV1 and TRBJ2-1; TRBD2, the table's D call, was not compared with the DNA. TRBV1 is recorded as a pseudogene. This CDR3 contains 15 residues. For the CDR3, the DNA is TGCACCAGCAGCCAAGCGGGGACTGGAGAAACGGAGCAGTTCTTC. Amino acids: CTSSQAGTGETEQFF.

V and J are TRBV20-1 and TRBJ2-7; no firm D call. CDR1 is DFQATT and CDR2 is SNEGSKA in the germline V gene (reference sequence). The CDR3 consists of 10 residues. V was cut by 6 bases and J by 1 base, with 4 bases left in between. DNA of the CDR3: TGCAGTGCCCCGTCCTACGAGCAGTACTTC. This codes for CSAPSYEQYF.

V and J are TRBV30 and TRBJ2-3; 8 bases are a match to TRBD2. Germline V gene lookup returns CDR1 GTSNPN and CDR2 SVGIG (reference sequence). V was clipped by 2 bases and J by 4 bases; unmatched bases: 8. The CDR3 consists of 15 residues. The CDR3 here is CAWSRGLAGSDTQYF. The CDR3 DNA reads TGTGCCTGGAGTCGGGGGCTAGCGGGCTCAGATACGCAGTATTTT.

This chain links TRBV18 with TRBJ2-1; the D is unclear. The CDR3 consists of 12 residues. Per germline, CDR1 KGHSH and CDR2 LQKENI. The V and J ends lost 1 base and 14 bases respectively, with 12 bases between them. As DNA, the CDR3 is TGTGCCAGCTCACCACAGCCCCAATTCAAGTTCTTC. Its translation is CASSPQPQFKFF.

V usage is TRBV5-1 and J usage is TRBJ1-1; D is unresolved. V lost 4 bases and J lost 9, with 10 bases in between. CDR3 size: 11 residues. The germline V gene encodes CDR1 SGHRS and CDR2 YFSETQ. The CDR3, as DNA: TGCGCCAGCAGCGCGGGGAACAAAGCTTTCTTT. It yields the protein CASSAGNKAFF.

This chain links TRBV6-6 with TRBJ2-7; D gene ambiguous. The germline V gene has CDR1 MNHNY and CDR2 SVGAGI (reference sequence). V gave up 7 bases and J gave up 2 bases, with 15 bases separating them. This CDR3 region has 14 residues. In DNA, the CDR3 is TGTGCCAGCACTCTGAACCCTATTACCTACGAGCAGTACTTC. This gives the protein CASTLNPITYEQYF.

The rearrangement joins TRBV29-1 to TRBJ1-2, with 9 nucleotides matching TRBD1. In germline, CDR1 is SQVTM, CDR2 ANQGSEA. The CDR3 covers 14 residues. V shed 2 bases, J shed 4 bases, and the junction held 5 bases outside the gene matches. Here the CDR3 DNA reads TGCAGCGTTGAATGGGACAGGGAGGTCTATGGCTACACCTTC. Translating gives CSVEWDREVYGYTF.

This chain uses TRBV10-2 with TRBJ2-1; tentatively, D is TRBD2 (5 bases). CDR3 size: 14 residues. The V gene lost 3 bases and the J gene lost 5 bases, with 11 bases spanning the gap. Germline assignment: CDR1 WSHSY and CDR2 SAAADI. CDR3 bases: TGCGCCAGCAGTGACTTTAGCGTAAACAATGAGCAGTTCTTC. Protein: CASSDFSVNNEQFF.

The chain joins TRBV6-6 to TRBJ2-4; the match to TRBD1 covers 8 bases. The CDR3 contains 16 residues. The germline gives CDR1 MNHNY, CDR2 SVGAGI (reference sequence). J gave up 0 bases and V 5 bases, and 6 bases lay outside the gene matches. The CDR3 nucleotides read TGTGCCAGCAGTAGAGGACAGGGTTTAGCCAAAAACATTCAGTACTTC. Translated, it gives CASSRGQGLAKNIQYF.

J is TRBJ2-3 and V is TRBV11-3, with a tentative D call TRBD1 (5 bases). V dropped 3 bases and J dropped 1 base, with 5 bases sitting between them. CDR3 size: 13 residues. Germline CDR1 reads SGHNT; CDR2 reads YENEEA. CDR3 DNA: TGTGCCAGCAGCTTGGGGCGCACAGATACGCAGTATTTT. It is translated as CASSLGRTDTQYF.

The gene calls are TRBV6-5 and TRBJ1-1; D gene ambiguous. The CDR3 is 13 amino acids. CDR1 MNHEY and CDR2 SVGAGI come from the germline V gene. V was trimmed by 6 bases and J by 8 bases, leaving 16 bases between them. The CDR3, as DNA: TGTGCCAGCAGCTGGACCTGGGGAGCAGAAGCTTTCTTT. It codes for CASSWTWGAEAFF.

This clone has only a few counts. V and J are TRBV19 and TRBJ1-1, with TRBD1 matching 7 bases. Looked up from germline, CDR1 is LNHDA and CDR2 is SQIVND (reference sequence). The CDR3 has 12 amino acids. V trimming: 4 bases; J trimming: 7 bases; junction bases outside the gene matches: 3. This CDR3 is CASSTRTGEAFF. DNA for the CDR3: TGTGCCAGTAGTACCAGGACAGGTGAAGCTTTCTTT.

The CDR3 nucleotides read TGTGCCAGCAGTTACTTCGACAGCCTGAACACTGAAGCTTTCTTT. Translating gives CASSYFDSLNTEAFF. The rearrangement links TRBV6-5 to TRBJ1-1; TRBD1 is a possible D gene (5 bases). Germline lookup yields CDR1 MNHEY and CDR2 SVGAGI. V lost 1 base to trimming and J lost 0 bases, with 9 bases between them. This CDR3 is 15 amino acids long.

The V gene is TRBV6-5, the J gene TRBJ2-7; 8 nucleotides agree with TRBD1. Germline V gene data show CDR1 as MNHEY and CDR2 as SVGAGI. The ends lost 2 bases at V and 1 base at J; junction bases unmatched: 4. The CDR3 runs 15 residues. The CDR3 here is CASSYDRGSSYEQYF. CDR3 coding DNA: TGTGCCAGCAGTTACGACAGGGGAAGTTCCTACGAGCAGTACTTC.

The J gene is TRBJ2-1, the V gene TRBV5-1, with TRBD1 as a possible D gene (5 bases). The CDR3 runs 14 residues. V lost 4 bases and J 4 bases, leaving 12 bases between the germline ends. From germline, CDR1 is SGHRS and CDR2 YFSETQ. The CDR3 region is CASSLPTVYNEQFF. For the CDR3, the DNA is TGCGCCAGCAGCCTGCCGACAGTTTACAATGAGCAGTTCTTC.

The chain carries TRBV11-2 and TRBJ2-1; D remains unclear. Deletions cut 5 bases from V and 6 bases from J, with 17 bases between. Germline-derived CDR1 and CDR2 are SGHAT and FQNNGV. This CDR3 has 15 amino acids. The DNA for the CDR3 is TGTGCCAGCAGCCTATTCCTAAGCCCCTCCAATGAGCAGTTCTTC. It yields the protein CASSLFLSPSNEQFF.